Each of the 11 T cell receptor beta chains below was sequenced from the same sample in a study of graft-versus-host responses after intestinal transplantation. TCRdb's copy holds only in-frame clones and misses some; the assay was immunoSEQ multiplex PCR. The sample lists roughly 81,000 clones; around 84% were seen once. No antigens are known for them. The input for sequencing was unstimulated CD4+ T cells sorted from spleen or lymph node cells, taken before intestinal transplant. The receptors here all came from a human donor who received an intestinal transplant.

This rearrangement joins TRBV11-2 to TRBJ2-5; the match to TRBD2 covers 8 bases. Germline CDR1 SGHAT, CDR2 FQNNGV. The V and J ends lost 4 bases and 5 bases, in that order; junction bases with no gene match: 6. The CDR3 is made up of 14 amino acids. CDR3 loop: CASSSRTSWETQYF. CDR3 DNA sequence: TGTGCCAGCAGCTCCCGGACTAGCTGGGAGACCCAGTACTTC. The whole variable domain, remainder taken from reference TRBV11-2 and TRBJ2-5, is EAGVAQSPRYKIIEKRQSVAFWCNPISGHATLYWYQQILGQGPKLLIQFQNNGVVDDSQLPKDRFSAERLKGVDSTLKIQPAKLEDSAVYLCASSSRTSWETQYFGPGTRLLVL.

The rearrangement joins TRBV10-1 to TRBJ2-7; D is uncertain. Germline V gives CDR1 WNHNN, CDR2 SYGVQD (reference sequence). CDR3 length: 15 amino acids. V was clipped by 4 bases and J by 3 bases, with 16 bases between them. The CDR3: CASSAYQMPFYEQYF. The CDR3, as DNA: TGCGCCAGCAGTGCCTACCAAATGCCCTTCTACGAGCAGTACTTC.

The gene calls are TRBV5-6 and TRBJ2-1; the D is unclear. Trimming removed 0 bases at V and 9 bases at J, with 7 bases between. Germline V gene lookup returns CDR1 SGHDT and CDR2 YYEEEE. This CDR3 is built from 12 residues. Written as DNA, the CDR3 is TGTGCCAGCAGCTTGGGAGTCGGTGAGCAGTTCTTC. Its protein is CASSLGVGEQFF.

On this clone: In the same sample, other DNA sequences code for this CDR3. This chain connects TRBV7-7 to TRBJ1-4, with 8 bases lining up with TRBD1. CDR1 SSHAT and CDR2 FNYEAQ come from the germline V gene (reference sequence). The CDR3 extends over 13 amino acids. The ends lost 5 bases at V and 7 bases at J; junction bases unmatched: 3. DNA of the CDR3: TGTGCCAGCAGCCGTGACAGGGGTGAAAAACTGTTTTTT. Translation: CASSRDRGEKLFF.

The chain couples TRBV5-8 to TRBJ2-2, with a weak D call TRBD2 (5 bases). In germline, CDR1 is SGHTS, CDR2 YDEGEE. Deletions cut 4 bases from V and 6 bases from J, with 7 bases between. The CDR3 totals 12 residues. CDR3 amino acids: CASSILAGELFF. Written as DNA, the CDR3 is TGTGCCAGCAGCATACTAGCCGGGGAGCTGTTTTTT.

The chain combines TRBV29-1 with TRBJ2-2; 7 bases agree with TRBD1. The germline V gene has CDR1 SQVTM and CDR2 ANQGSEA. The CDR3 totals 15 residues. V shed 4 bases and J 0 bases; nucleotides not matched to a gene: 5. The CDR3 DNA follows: TGCAGCGTTGCTAGGGACAGCGCGAACACCGGGGAGCTGTTTTTT. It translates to CSVARDSANTGELFF.

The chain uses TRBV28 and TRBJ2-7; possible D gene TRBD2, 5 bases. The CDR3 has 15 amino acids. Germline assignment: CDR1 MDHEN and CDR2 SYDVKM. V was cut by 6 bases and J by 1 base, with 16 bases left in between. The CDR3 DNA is TGTGCCAGCAGGACCCTTATGACTAAATCCTACGAGCAGTACTTC. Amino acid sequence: CASRTLMTKSYEQYF.

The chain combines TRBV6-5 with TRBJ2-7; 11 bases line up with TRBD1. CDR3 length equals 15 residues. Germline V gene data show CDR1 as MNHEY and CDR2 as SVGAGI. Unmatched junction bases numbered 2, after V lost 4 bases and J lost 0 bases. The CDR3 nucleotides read TGTGCCAGCAGTTTAGGACAGGGGGCCTCCTACGAGCAGTACTTC. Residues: CASSLGQGASYEQYF.

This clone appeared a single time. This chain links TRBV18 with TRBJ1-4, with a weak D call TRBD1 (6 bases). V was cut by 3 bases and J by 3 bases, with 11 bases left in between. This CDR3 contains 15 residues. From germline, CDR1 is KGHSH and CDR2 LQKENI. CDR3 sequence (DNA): TGTGCCAGCTCACCCCAGGGGTTACCTAATGAAAAACTGTTTTTT. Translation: CASSPQGLPNEKLFF.

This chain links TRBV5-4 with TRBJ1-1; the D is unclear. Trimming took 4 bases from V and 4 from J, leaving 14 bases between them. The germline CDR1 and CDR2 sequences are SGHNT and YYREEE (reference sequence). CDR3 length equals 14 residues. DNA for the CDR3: TGTGCCAGCAGCGGGCCAATCGCCCCCACTGAAGCTTTCTTT. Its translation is CASSGPIAPTEAFF.

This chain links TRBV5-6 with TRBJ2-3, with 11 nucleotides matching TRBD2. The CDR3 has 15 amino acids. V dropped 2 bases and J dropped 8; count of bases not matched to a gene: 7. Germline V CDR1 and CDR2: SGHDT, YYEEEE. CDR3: CASSLWTSGWVTQYF. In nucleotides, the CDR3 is TGTGCCAGCAGCTTATGGACTAGCGGGTGGGTTACGCAGTATTTT. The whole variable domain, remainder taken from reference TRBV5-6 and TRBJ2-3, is DAGVTQSPTHLIKTRGQQVTLRCSPKSGHDTVSWYQQALGQGPQFIFQYYEEEERQRGNFPDRFSGHQFPNYSSELNVNALLLGDSALYLCASSLWTSGWVTQYFGPGTRLTVL.